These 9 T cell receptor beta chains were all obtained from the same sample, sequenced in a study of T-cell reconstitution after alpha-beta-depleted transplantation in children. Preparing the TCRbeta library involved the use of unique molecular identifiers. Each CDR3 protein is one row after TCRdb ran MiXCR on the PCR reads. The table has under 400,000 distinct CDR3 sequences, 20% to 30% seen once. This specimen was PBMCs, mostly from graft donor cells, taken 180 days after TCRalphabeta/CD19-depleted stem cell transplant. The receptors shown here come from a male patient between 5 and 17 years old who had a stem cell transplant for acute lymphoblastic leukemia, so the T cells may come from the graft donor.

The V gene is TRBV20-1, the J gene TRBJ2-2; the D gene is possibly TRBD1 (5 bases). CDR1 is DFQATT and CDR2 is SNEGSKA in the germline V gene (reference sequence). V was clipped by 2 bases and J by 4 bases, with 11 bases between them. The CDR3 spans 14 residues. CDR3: CSARSQGGTGELFF. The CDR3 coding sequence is TGCAGTGCTAGATCCCAGGGTGGCACCGGGGAGCTGTTTTTT.

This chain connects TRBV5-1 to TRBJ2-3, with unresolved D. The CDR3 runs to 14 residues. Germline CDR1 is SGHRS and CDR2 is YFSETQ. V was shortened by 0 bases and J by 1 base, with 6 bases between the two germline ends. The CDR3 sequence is CASSLVLGTDTQYF. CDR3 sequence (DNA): TGCGCCAGCAGCTTGGTTTTGGGCACAGATACGCAGTATTTT.

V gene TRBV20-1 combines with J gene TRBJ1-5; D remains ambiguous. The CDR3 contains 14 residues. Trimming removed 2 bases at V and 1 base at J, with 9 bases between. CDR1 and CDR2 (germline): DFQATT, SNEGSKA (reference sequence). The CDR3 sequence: CSARWAESNQPQHF. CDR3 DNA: TGCAGTGCTAGATGGGCGGAAAGCAATCAGCCCCAGCATTTT.

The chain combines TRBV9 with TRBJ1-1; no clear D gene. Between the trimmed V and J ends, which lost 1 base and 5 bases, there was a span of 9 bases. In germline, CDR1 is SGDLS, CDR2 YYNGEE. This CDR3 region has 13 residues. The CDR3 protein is CASSVSPVTEAFF. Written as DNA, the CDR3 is TGTGCCAGCAGCGTAAGCCCAGTGACTGAAGCTTTCTTT.

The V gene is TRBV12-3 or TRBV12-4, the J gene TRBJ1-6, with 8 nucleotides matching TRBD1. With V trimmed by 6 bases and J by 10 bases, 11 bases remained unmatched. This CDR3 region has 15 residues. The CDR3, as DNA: TGTGCCAGCAGCACCGGACAGGGCTCGGGGTCACCCCTCCACTTT. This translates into CASSTGQGSGSPLHF.

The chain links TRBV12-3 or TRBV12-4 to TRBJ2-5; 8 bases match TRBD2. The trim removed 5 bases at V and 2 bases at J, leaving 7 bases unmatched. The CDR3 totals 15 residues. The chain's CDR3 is CASSPLLAEQETQYF. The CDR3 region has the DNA TGTGCCAGCAGTCCCCTACTAGCGGAGCAAGAGACCCAGTACTTC.

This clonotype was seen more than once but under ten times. Written as DNA, the CDR3 is TGTGCCAGCAGCCAAAGTAGCGCCTCTGGGGCCAACGTCCTGACTTTC. As protein: CASSQSSASGANVLTF. The chain has TRBV4-2 and TRBJ2-6; D is possibly TRBD2 (5 bases). The CDR3 is 16 amino acids. Germline values: CDR1 LGHNA, CDR2 YNFKEQ. V lost 2 bases, J lost 0 bases, and 8 bases lay in between.

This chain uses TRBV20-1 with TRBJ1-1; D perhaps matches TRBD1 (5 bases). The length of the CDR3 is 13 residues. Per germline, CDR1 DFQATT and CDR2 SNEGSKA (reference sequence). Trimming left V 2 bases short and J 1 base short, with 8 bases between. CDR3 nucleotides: TGCAGTGCTAGACCAGGGACGAACACTGAAGCTTTCTTT. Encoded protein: CSARPGTNTEAFF.

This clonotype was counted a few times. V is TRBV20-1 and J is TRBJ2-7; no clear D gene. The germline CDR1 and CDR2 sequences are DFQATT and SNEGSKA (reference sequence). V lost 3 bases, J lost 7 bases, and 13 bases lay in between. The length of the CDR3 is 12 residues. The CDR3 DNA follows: TGCAGTGCTAGTCAAAGTACGAGAGAGCAGTACTTC. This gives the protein CSASQSTREQYF.